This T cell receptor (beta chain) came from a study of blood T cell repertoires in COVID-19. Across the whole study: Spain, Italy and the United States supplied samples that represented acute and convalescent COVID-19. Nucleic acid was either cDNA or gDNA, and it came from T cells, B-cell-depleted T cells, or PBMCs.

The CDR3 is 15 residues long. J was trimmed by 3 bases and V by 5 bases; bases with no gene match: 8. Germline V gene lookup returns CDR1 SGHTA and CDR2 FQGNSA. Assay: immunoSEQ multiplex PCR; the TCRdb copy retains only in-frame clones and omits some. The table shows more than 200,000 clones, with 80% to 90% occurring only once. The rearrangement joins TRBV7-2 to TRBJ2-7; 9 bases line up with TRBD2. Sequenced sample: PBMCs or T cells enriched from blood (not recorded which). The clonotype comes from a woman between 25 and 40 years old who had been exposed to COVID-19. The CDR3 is CASSTTTSGNYEQYF. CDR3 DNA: TGTGCCAGCAGCACAACGACTAGCGGCAACTACGAGCAGTACTTC.